This entry lists 9 T cell receptor beta chains sequenced from one sample in a study of post-analysis software for immune sequencing data. Findings and limits, study-wide: Elevated frequency relative to controls characterized four to six TRBV segments in patients, TRBV5-6, TRBV5-1 and TRBV20-1 among them.

Antigen specificity for these receptors is unknown. Libraries were made from TCR beta cDNA, and they carried unique molecular identifiers. MiXCR, applied by TCRdb to the PCR reads, yields one record per CDR3 protein. Here the sample spans roughly 600,000 distinct CDR3 sequences, roughly 46% being singletons. The sequenced material came from blood. These receptors were taken from a girl between 10 and 17 years old with multiple sclerosis.

Only a few counts were recorded for this clonotype. This sequence joins TRBV7-3 and TRBJ2-5, with D possibly TRBD2 on 7 matching bases. Looked up from germline, CDR1 is SGHTA and CDR2 is FQGTGA. This CDR3 has 14 residues. Trimming took 5 bases from V and 4 from J, leaving 14 bases between them. The CDR3 loop reads CASSPGGGLETQYF. The CDR3 DNA follows: TGTGCCAGCAGCCCGGGGGGCGGATTAGAGACCCAGTACTTC. The variable domain in full, completed from reference TRBV7-3 and TRBJ2-5, reads GAGVSQTPSNKVTEKGKYVELRCDPISGHTALYWYRQSLGQGPEFLIYFQGTGAADDSGLPNDRFFAVRPEGSVSTLKIQRTERGDSAVYLCASSPGGGLETQYFGPGTRLLVL.

In its sample, this clonotype was seen a few times. The chain's CDR3 is CASSGLAGGLGYEQYF. The DNA of the CDR3 is TGTGCCAGCAGTGGACTAGCGGGAGGTTTGGGTTACGAGCAGTACTTC. V usage is TRBV12-3 or TRBV12-4 and J usage is TRBJ2-4, with 14 nucleotides matching TRBD2. Near its end, the DNA agrees better with TRBJ2-7, so the J call may be wrong. The CDR3 contains 16 residues.

The chain couples TRBV14 to TRBJ2-5, with D unclear. The CDR3 extends over 14 amino acids. V was cut by 5 bases and J by 0 bases, with 10 bases left in between. Germline values: CDR1 SGHDN, CDR2 FVKESK. The CDR3 region is CASSGTRYQETQYF. CDR3 DNA: TGTGCCAGCAGCGGAACCAGGTACCAAGAGACCCAGTACTTC.

The V and J genes are TRBV29-1 and TRBJ2-7, with 11 positions matching TRBD2. With 6 bases clipped from V and 5 bases from J, the junction kept 3 bases outside the gene matches. Looked up from germline, CDR1 is SQVTM and CDR2 is ANQGSEA. The CDR3 totals 12 residues. The DNA of the CDR3 is TGCAGCGTCCCACTAGCGGGAGACGAGCAGTACTTC. Translating gives CSVPLAGDEQYF.

A single count supports this clonotype. The rearrangement uses TRBV20-1 and TRBJ2-1, with 11 bases aligning to TRBD2. The CDR3 is made up of 13 amino acids. Germline CDR1 DFQATT, CDR2 SNEGSKA (reference sequence). The V segment lost 5 bases and the J segment 10 bases; nucleotides outside the gene matches: 7. CDR3 in amino acids: CSARLAGGGEQFF. The CDR3 DNA reads as TGCAGTGCTCGGCTAGCGGGAGGAGGGGAGCAGTTCTTC.

The CDR3 spells CASSQAGGSHEQYF. As DNA, the CDR3 is TGTGCCAGCAGCCAAGCGGGAGGGAGCCACGAGCAGTACTTC. The chain carries TRBV3-1 and TRBJ2-4; TRBD2 aligns across 8 bases. The J call may not be correct, given that the DNA end is closer to TRBJ2-7. The germline CDR1 and CDR2 sequences are LGHDT and YNNKEL (reference sequence). CDR3 length: 14 amino acids.

The rearrangement joins TRBV7-2 to TRBJ1-4; 8 bases match TRBD1. The CDR3 extends over 17 amino acids. V was clipped by 1 base and J by 0 bases; unmatched bases: 4. Per germline, CDR1 SGHTA and CDR2 FQGNSA. CDR3 loop: CASSLGGQATTNEKLFF. As DNA, the CDR3 is TGTGCCAGCAGCTTAGGGGGACAGGCCACAACTAATGAAAAACTGTTTTTT.

The V call is TRBV27, the J call TRBJ2-3, with no clear D. Trimming took off 2 bases at V and 0 bases at J, with 9 bases between the two ends. In germline, CDR1 is MNHEY, CDR2 SMNVEV (reference sequence). The CDR3 has 15 amino acids. The DNA for the CDR3 is TGTGCCAGCAGTTTACGACGTGATAGCACAGATACGCAGTATTTT. It is translated as CASSLRRDSTDTQYF.

The chain employs TRBV5-1 and TRBJ2-1; 8 bases fit TRBD1. V shed 0 bases, J shed 0 bases, and the junction held 14 bases outside the gene matches. Germline V gene lookup returns CDR1 SGHRS and CDR2 YFSETQ. This CDR3 has 20 amino acids. CDR3 loop: CASSLALSKGQASSYNEQFF. The CDR3 bases are TGCGCCAGCAGCTTGGCCCTGAGTAAGGGACAGGCGAGCTCCTACAATGAGCAGTTCTTC.